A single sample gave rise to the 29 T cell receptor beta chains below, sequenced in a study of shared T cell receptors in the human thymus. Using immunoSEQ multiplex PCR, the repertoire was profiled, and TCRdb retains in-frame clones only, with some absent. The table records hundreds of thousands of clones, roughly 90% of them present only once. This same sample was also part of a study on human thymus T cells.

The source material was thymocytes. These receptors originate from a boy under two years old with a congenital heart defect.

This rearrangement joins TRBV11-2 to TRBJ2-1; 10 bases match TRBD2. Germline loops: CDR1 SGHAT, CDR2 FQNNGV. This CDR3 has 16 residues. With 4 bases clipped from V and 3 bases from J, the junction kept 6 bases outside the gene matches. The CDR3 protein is CASSCRSSGGYNEQFF. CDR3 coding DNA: TGTGCCAGCAGCTGCCGATCTAGCGGGGGCTACAATGAGCAGTTCTTC.

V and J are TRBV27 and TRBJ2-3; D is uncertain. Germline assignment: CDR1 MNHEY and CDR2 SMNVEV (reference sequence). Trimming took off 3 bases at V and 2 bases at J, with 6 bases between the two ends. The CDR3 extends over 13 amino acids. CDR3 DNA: TGTGCCAGCAGTTTTGCGGCCACAGATACGCAGTATTTT. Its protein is CASSFAATDTQYF.

The DNA of the CDR3 is TGCGCCAGCAGCCAAGATCAGGGGGCGCACAATGAGCAGTTCTTC. The encoded protein is CASSQDQGAHNEQFF. The V and J genes are TRBV4-3 and TRBJ2-1, with TRBD1 matching 8 bases. This CDR3 has 15 amino acids. V gave up 0 bases and J gave up 5 bases; unmatched junction bases: 3. Germline CDR1 and CDR2: LGHNA and YSLEER.

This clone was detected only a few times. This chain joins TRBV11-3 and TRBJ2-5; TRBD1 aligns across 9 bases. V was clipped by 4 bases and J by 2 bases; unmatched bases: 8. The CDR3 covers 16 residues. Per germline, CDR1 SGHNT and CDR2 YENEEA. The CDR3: CASSYARTGVQETQYF. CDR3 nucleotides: TGTGCCAGCAGCTACGCCCGGACAGGGGTACAAGAGACCCAGTACTTC.

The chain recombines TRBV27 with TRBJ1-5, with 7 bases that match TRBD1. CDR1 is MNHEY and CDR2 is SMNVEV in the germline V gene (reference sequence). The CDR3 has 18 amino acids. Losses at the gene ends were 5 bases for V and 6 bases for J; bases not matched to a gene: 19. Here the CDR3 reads CASSRRWWDSPYGQPQHF. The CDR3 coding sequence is TGTGCCAGCAGTAGGAGATGGTGGGACAGCCCCTATGGTCAGCCCCAGCATTTT.

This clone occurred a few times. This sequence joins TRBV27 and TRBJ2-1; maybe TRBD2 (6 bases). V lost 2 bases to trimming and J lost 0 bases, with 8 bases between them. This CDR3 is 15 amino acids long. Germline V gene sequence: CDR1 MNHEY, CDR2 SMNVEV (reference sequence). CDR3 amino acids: CASSLGGSSYNEQFF. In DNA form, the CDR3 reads TGTGCCAGCAGTTTAGGGGGGAGCTCCTACAATGAGCAGTTCTTC.

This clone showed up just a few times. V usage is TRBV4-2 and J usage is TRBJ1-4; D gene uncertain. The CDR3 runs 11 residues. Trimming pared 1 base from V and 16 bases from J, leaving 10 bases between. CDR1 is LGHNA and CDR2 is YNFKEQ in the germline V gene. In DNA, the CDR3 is TGTGCCAGCAGCCAAGGGCCACCTAGGTTTTTT. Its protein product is CASSQGPPRFF.

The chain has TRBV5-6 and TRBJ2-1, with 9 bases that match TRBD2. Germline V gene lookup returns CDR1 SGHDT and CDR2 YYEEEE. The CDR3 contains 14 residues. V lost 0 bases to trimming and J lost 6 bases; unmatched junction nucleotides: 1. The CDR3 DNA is TGTGCCAGCAGCTTGGGACTAGCGGTCAATGAGCAGTTCTTC. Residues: CASSLGLAVNEQFF.

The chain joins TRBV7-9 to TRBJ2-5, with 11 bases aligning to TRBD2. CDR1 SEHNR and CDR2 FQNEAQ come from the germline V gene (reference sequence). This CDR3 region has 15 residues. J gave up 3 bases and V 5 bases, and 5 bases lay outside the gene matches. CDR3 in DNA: TGTGCCAGCAGCCTCGGGACTAGCGGTGAAGAGACCCAGTACTTC. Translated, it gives CASSLGTSGEETQYF.

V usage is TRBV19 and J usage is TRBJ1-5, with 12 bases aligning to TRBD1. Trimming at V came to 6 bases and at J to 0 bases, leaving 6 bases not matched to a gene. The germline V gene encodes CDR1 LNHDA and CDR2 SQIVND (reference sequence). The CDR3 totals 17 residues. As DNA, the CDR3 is TGTGCCAGTAGGGGGACAGGGGGCCGCTATAGCAATCAGCCCCAGCATTTT. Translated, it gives CASRGTGGRYSNQPQHF.

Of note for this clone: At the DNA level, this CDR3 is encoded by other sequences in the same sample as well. In DNA, the CDR3 is TGTGCCTGGAGTGGGAGCTCTGGGGCCAACGTCCTGACTTTC. Its protein product is CAWSGSSGANVLTF. This chain uses TRBV30 with TRBJ2-6; no definite D call. CDR3 length: 14 residues. Germline V lookup: CDR1 GTSNPN, CDR2 SVGIG (reference sequence). The germline V and J ends were trimmed by 1 base and 0 bases, with 4 bases remaining between them.

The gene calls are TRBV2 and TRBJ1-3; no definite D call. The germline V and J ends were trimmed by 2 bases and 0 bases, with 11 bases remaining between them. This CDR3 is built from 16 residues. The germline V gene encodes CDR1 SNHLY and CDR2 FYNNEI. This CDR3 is CASSESVRSSGNTIYF. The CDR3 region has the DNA TGTGCCAGCAGTGAATCGGTCCGATCCTCTGGAAACACCATATATTTT.

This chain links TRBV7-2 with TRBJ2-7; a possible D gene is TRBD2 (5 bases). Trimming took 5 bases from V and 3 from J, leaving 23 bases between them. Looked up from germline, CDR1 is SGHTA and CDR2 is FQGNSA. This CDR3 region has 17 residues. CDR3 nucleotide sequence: TGTGCCAGCAGCCCCGAGGGAACTAGGGCGCCGATCTACGAGCAGTACTTC. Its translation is CASSPEGTRAPIYEQYF.

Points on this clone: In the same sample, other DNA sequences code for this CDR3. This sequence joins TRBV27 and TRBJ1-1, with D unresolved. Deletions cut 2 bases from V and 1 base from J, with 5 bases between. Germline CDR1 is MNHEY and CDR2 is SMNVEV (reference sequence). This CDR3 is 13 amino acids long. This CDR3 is CASSLVGNTEAFF. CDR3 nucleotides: TGTGCCAGCAGTTTAGTCGGGAACACTGAAGCTTTCTTT.

As DNA, the CDR3 is TGTGCCAGTAGTATAGTTGGGCCGGGGAGTGGCAATCAGCCCCAGCATTTT. This translates into CASSIVGPGSGNQPQHF. The gene calls are TRBV19 and TRBJ1-5; D gene unclear. This CDR3 has 17 amino acids. Per germline, CDR1 LNHDA and CDR2 SQIVND (reference sequence). The V end lost 1 base, the J end lost 2 bases, and 15 bases lay between the germline ends.

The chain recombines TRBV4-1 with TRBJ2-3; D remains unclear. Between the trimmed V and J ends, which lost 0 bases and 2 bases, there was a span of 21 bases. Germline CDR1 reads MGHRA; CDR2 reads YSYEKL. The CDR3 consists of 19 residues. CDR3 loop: CASSQEITVPYRDTDTQYF. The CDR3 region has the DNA TGCGCCAGCAGCCAAGAAATAACCGTCCCCTACCGTGACACAGATACGCAGTATTTT.

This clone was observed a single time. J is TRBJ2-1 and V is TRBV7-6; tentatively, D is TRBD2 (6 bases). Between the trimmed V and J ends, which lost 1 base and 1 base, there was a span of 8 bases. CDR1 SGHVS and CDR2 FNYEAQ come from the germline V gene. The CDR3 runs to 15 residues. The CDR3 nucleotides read TGTGCCAGCAGCTTAGTGGGAGGTTCCTACAATGAGCAGTTCTTC. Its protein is CASSLVGGSYNEQFF.

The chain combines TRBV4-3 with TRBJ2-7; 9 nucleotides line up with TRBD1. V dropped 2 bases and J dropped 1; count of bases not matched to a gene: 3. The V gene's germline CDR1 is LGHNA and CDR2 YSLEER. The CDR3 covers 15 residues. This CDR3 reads CASSQRTGESYEQYF. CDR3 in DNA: TGCGCCAGCAGCCAAAGGACAGGGGAGTCCTACGAGCAGTACTTC.

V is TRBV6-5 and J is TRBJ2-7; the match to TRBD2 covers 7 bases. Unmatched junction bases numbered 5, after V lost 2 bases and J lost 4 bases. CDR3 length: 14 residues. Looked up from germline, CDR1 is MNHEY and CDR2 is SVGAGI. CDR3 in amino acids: CASSYGSGWYEQYF. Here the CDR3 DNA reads TGTGCCAGCAGTTACGGTAGCGGGTGGTACGAGCAGTACTTC.

Here the CDR3 DNA reads TGTGCCAGCAGCCCCCCGGGCGGGAATGGCTACACCTTC. Its protein product is CASSPPGGNGYTF. The chain carries TRBV7-9 and TRBJ1-2, with D unclear. V shed 5 bases and J shed 6 bases, with 13 bases lying between them. CDR1 and CDR2 (germline): SEHNR, FQNEAQ (reference sequence). The CDR3 runs 13 residues.

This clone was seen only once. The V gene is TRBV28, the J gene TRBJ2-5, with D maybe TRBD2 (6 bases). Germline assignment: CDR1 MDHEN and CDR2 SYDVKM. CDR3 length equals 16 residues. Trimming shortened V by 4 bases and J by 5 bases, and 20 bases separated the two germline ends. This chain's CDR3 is CASSSQGGNGGETQYF. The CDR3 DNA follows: TGTGCCAGCAGTTCCCAGGGCGGGAACGGTGGGGAGACCCAGTACTTC.

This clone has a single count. In DNA, the CDR3 is TGTGCCAGCAGCGTAGATCCCCTCGACAGGGATGGAAACACCATATATTTT. Its translation: CASSVDPLDRDGNTIYF. The chain combines TRBV9 with TRBJ1-3; 7 bases align to TRBD1. The CDR3 totals 17 residues. Germline V CDR1 and CDR2: SGDLS, YYNGEE. The J segment lost 3 bases and the V segment lost 0 bases, leaving 9 bases of the junction unmatched.

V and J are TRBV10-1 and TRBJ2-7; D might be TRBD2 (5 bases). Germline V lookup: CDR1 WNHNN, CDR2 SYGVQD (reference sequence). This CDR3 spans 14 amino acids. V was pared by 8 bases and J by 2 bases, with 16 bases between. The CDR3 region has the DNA TGCGCCAGCCGGACTCCAAGGGATACCTACGAGCAGTACTTC. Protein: CASRTPRDTYEQYF.

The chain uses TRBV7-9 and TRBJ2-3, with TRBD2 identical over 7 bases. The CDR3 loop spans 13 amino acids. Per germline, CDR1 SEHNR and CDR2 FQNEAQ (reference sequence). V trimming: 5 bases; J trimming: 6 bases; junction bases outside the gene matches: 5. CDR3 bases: TGTGCCAGCAGCATCACTAGCGTTGATACGCAGTATTTT. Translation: CASSITSVDTQYF.

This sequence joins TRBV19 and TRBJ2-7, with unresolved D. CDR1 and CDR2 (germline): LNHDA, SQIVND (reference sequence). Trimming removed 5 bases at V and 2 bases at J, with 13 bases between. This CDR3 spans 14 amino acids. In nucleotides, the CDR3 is TGTGCCAGTAGTGAAGCAGGCTATACCTACGAGCAGTACTTC. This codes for CASSEAGYTYEQYF.

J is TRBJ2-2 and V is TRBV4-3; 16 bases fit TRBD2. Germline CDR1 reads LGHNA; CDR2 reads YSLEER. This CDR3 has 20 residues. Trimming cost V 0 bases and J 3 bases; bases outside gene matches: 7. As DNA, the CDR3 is TGCGCCAGCAGCCAAGAACCGGGACTAGCGGGAGGGCCCGACACCGGGGAGCTGTTTTTT. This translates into CASSQEPGLAGGPDTGELFF.

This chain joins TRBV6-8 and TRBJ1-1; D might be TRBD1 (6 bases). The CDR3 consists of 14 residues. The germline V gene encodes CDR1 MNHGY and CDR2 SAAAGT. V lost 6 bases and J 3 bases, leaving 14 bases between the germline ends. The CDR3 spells CASSQTGNYTEAFF. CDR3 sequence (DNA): TGTGCCAGCAGCCAAACAGGGAATTACACTGAAGCTTTCTTT.

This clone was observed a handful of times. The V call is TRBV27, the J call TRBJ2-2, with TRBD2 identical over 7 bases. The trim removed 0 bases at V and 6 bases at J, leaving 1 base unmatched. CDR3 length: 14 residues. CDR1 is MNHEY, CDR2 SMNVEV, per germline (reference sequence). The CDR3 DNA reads TGTGCCAGCAGTTTATCGCGGGAGCCCGGGGAGCTGTTTTTT. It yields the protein CASSLSREPGELFF.

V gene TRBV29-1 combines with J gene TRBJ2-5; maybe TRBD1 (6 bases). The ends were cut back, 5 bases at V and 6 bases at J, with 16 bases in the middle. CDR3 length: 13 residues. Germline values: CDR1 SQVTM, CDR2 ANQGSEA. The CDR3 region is CSVTDRNEKTQYF. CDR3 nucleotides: TGCAGCGTTACCGACAGGAACGAAAAGACCCAGTACTTC.